This T cell receptor beta chain emerged from a study of shared clonotypes between healthy human individuals. This CDR3 is built from 12 residues. CDR1 is SEHNR, CDR2 FQNEAQ, per germline (reference sequence). The trim removed 4 bases at V and 7 bases at J, leaving 1 base unmatched. Measured with immunoSEQ multiplex PCR; TCRdb has only the in-frame clones, and not every one. The sample has about 2.5 million clones; around 92% are singletons. The chain uses TRBV7-9 and TRBJ1-5, with TRBD1 matching 7 bases. This receptor was taken from a man younger than 35 in good health. Some clones in this sample may be carry-over from other donors' samples. The sequenced material came from naive CD4+ T cells from PBMCs. Subset denoted: CD45RA+ positively selected. CDR3 sequence reads: CASSSGQQPQHF. The CDR3, as DNA: TGTGCCAGCAGCTCGGGACAGCAGCCCCAGCATTTT.